The rows below give T cell receptor beta chains drawn from one sample of a study of long-term antiretroviral therapy in people with HIV. Only in-frame clones appear in the TCRdb table, and some are missing; sequencing was by immunoSEQ multiplex PCR. This table has nearly 11,000 clones, about 86% appearing once. The starting material was unsorted PBMCs, obtained less than 7.5 years after starting antiretroviral therapy. The source of these receptors is a man aged 50 or older with HIV. Both conserved end residues are part of each CDR3. A D gene is named only where the DNA matches it firmly. Expanded clones are given a class, and other clones once, few, many or no size at all.

V	D	J	size	DNA	CDR3
TRBV4-1	.	TRBJ2-2	.	TGCGCCAGCAGCCAACCGGGCCTTCGGGGCACCGGGGAGCTGTTTTTT	CASSQPGLRGTGELFF
TRBV2	.	TRBJ1-5	few	TGTGCCAGCAGCGGTGGGGGGTTAGAGCAGCCCCAGCATTTT	CASSGGGLEQPQHF
TRBV6-5	TRBD1	TRBJ2-2	.	TGTGCCAGCAGTTACGGGACAGGGTACACCGGGGAGCTGTTTTTT	CASSYGTGYTGELFF
TRBV9	.	TRBJ1-3	.	TGTGCCAGCAGCCCGAGGGTTATTGGAAACACCATATATTTT	CASSPRVIGNTIYF
TRBV4-1	TRBD1	TRBJ2-1	.	TGCGCCAGCAGCCCCGCCGGGACAGGGGGACTTAATGAGCAGTTCTTC	CASSPAGTGGLNEQFF
TRBV10-3	TRBD2	TRBJ2-3	.	TGTGCCATCAGCCCAGGACTAGCGGGGGTGGTCGGCGGCCCAGATACGCAGTATTTT	CAISPGLAGVVGGPDTQYF
TRBV28	TRBD1	TRBJ1-4	.	TGTGCCAGCAGCTTAACAGGGGTATTAAATGAAAAACTGTTTTTT	CASSLTGVLNEKLFF
TRBV28	.	TRBJ1-4	.	TGTGCCAGCAGTTTAATGGGGGATGAAAAACTGTTTTTT	CASSLMGDEKLFF
TRBV6-1	.	TRBJ1-1	.	TGTGCCAGCAGTGAACTGGGGGGAGGTACTGAAGCTTTCTTT	CASSELGGGTEAFF
TRBV5-8	TRBD1	TRBJ2-7	.	TGTGCCAGCAGCTACGGGACAGGGATTCCCTACGAGCAGTACTTC	CASSYGTGIPYEQYF
TRBV7-9	.	TRBJ2-5	.	TGTGCCAGCAGCCCGGGTCACAAAGAGACCCAGTACTTC	CASSPGHKETQYF
TRBV19	.	TRBJ2-4	.	TGTGCCTCCCGTAAGGGAAACATTCAGTACTTC	CASRKGNIQYF
TRBV27	.	TRBJ1-1	.	TGTGCCAGCAGTTTACAGGGGTTTAATGAAGCTTTCTTT	CASSLQGFNEAFF
TRBV27	.	TRBJ1-5	.	TGTGCCAGCAGTACATATAGCAATCAGCCCCAGCATTTT	CASSTYSNQPQHF
TRBV6-5	.	TRBJ1-2	.	TGTGCCAGCAGTTACTTGGAGGGAGACTATGGCTACACCTTC	CASSYLEGDYGYTF
TRBV19	TRBD1	TRBJ2-2	once	TGTGCCAGTAGTACGGGACAGTACACCGGGGAGCTGTTTTTT	CASSTGQYTGELFF